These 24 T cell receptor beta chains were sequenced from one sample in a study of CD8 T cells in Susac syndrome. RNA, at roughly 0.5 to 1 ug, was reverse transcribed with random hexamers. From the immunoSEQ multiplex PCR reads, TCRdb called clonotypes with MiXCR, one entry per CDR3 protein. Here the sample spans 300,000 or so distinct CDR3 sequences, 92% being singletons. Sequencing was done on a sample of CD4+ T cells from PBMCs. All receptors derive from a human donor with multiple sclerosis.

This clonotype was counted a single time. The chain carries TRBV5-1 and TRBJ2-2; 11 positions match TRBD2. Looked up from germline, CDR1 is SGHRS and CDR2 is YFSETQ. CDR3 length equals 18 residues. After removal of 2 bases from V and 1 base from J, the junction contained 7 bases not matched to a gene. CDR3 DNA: TGCGCCAGCAGCTTCCCACTAGCGGGGGCGAAGAACACCGGGGAGCTGTTTTTT. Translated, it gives CASSFPLAGAKNTGELFF.

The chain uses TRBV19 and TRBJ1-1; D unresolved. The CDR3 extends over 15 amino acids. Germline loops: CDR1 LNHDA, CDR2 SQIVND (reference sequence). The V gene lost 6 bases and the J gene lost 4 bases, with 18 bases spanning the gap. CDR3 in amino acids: CASRIYSRPGTEAFF. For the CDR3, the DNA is TGTGCCAGTAGGATTTATAGTAGACCGGGCACTGAAGCTTTCTTT.

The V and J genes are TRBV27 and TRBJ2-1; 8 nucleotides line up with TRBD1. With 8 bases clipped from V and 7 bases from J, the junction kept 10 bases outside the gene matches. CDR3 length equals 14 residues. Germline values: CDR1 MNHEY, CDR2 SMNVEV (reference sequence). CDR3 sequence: CASGQPYRGNEQFF. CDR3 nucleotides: TGTGCCAGCGGACAACCTTACAGGGGGAATGAGCAGTTCTTC.

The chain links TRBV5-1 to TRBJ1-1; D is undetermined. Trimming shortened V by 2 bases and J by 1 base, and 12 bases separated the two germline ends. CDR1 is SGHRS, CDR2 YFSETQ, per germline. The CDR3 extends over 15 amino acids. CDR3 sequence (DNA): TGCGCCAGCAGCTTAACGGCCAGTAGGAACACTGAAGCTTTCTTT. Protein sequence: CASSLTASRNTEAFF.

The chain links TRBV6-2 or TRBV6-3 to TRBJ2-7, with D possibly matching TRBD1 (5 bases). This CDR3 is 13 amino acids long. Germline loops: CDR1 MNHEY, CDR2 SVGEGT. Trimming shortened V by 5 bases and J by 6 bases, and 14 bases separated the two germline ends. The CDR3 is CASSPRTMGEQYF. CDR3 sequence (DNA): TGTGCCAGCAGTCCTCGGACAATGGGCGAGCAGTACTTC.

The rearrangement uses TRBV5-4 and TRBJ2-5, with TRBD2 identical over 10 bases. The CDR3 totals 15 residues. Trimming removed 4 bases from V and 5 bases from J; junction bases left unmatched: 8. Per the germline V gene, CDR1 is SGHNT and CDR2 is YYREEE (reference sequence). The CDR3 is CASSLQRGGQETQYF. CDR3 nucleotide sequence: TGTGCCAGCAGCCTTCAGCGGGGGGGCCAGGAGACCCAGTACTTC.

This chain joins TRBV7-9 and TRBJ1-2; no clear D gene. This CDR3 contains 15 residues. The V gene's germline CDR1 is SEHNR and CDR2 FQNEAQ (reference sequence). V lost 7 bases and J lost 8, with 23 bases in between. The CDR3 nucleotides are TGTGCCAGCATCCATTCTCTGGTGGAGGCGAGCGGCTACACCTTC. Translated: CASIHSLVEASGYTF.

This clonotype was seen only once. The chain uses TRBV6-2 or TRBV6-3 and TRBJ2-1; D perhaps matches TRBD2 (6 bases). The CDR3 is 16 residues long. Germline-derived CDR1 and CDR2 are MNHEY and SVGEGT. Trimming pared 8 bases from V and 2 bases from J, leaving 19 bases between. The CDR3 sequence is CASLTVGGLPYNEQFF. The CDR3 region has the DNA TGTGCCAGCCTAACGGTGGGAGGTTTACCCTACAATGAGCAGTTCTTC.

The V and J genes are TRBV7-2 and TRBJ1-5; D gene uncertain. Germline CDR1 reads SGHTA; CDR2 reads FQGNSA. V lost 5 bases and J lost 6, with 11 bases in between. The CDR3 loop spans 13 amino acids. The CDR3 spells CASSVDRGQPQHF. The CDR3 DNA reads TGTGCCAGCAGCGTCGACCGGGGTCAGCCCCAGCATTTT.

CDR3 nucleotide sequence: TGTGCCAGCAGGCCGTTAGGACCCGGGACCTCCGAGCAGTACTTC. Protein product: CASRPLGPGTSEQYF. The chain joins TRBV5-4 to TRBJ2-7, with D perhaps being TRBD1 or TRBD2 (5 bases each). CDR1 is SGHNT and CDR2 is YYREEE in the germline V gene (reference sequence). This CDR3 contains 15 residues. The germline V and J ends were trimmed by 5 bases and 6 bases, with 21 bases remaining between them.

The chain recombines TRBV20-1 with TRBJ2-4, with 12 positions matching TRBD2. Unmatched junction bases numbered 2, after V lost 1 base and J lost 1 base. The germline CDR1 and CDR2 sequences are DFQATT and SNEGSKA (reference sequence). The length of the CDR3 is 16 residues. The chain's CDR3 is CSARGLAGAAKNIQYF. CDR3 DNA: TGCAGTGCTAGAGGACTAGCGGGAGCGGCCAAAAACATTCAGTACTTC.

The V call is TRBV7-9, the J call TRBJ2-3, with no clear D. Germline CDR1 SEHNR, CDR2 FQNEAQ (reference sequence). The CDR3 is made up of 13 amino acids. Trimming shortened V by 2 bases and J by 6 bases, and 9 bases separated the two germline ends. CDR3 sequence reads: CASSLPPMDTQYF. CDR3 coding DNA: TGTGCCAGCAGCTTACCCCCCATGGATACGCAGTATTTT.

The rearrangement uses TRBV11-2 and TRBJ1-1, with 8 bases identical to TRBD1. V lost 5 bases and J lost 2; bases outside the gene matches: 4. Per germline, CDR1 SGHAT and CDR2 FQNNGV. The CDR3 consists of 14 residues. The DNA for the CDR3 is TGTGCCAGCAGCCGGACAGGGAGAAACACTGAAGCTTTCTTT. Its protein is CASSRTGRNTEAFF.

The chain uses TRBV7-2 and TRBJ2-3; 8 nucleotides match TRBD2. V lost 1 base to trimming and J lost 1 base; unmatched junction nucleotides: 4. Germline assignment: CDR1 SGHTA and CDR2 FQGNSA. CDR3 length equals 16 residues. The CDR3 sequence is CASSLDGRAGTDTQYF. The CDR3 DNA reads TGTGCCAGCAGCTTAGACGGGAGGGCGGGCACAGATACGCAGTATTTT.

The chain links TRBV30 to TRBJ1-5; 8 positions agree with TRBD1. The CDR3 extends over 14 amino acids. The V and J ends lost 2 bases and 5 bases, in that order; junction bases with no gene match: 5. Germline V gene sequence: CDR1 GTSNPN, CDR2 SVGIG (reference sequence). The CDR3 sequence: CAWSLYRGDQPQHF. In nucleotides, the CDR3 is TGTGCCTGGAGTCTATACAGGGGGGATCAGCCCCAGCATTTT. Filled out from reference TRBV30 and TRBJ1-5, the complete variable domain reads SQTIHQWPATLVQPVGSPLSLECTVEGTSNPNLYWYRQAAGRGLQLLFYSVGIGQISSEVPQNLSASRPQDRQFILSSKKLLLSDSGFYLCAWSLYRGDQPQHFGDGTRLSIL.

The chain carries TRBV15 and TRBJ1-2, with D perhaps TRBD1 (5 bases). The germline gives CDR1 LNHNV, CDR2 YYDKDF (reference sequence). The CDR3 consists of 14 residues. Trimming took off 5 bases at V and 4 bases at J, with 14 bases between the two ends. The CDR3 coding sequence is TGTGCCACCAGCCCTCCCTCCAGGGTCTATGGCTACACCTTC. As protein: CATSPPSRVYGYTF.

CDR3 sequence (DNA): TGCAGTGCTAGGCGATCCAGGGGGCACGGCACTGAAGCTTTCTTT. This translates into CSARRSRGHGTEAFF. The chain links TRBV20-1 to TRBJ1-1; 8 bases agree with TRBD1. The CDR3 has 15 amino acids. Germline V gives CDR1 DFQATT, CDR2 SNEGSKA (reference sequence). V shed 3 bases, J shed 4 bases, and the junction held 10 bases outside the gene matches.

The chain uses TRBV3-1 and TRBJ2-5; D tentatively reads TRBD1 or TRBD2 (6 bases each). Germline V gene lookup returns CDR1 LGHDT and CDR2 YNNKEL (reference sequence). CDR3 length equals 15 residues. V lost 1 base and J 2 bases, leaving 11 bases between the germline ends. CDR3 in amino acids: CASSQASGAQETQYF. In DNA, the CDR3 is TGTGCCAGCAGCCAAGCGTCGGGGGCTCAAGAGACCCAGTACTTC.

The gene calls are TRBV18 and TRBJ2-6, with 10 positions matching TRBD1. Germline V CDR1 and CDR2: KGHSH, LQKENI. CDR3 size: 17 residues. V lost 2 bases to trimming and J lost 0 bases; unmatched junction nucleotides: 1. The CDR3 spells CASSPRTGGSGANVLTF. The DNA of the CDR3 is TGTGCCAGCTCACCAAGGACAGGGGGCTCTGGGGCCAACGTCCTGACTTTC.

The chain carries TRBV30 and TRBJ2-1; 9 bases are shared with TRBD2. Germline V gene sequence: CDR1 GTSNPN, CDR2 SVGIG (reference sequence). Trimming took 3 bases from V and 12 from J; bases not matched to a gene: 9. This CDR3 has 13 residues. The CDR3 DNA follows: TGTGCCTGGAGGCGGGGGGGTAGGAAGGGGCAGTTCTTC. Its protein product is CAWRRGGRKGQFF.

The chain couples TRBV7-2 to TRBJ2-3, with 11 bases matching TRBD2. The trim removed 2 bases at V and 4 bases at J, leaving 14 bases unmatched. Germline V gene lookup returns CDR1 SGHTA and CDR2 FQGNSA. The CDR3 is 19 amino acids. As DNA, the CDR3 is TGTGCCAGCAGCTTACGTCTACCTAGCGGGAGGTTGTACGCAGATACGCAGTATTTT. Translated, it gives CASSLRLPSGRLYADTQYF.

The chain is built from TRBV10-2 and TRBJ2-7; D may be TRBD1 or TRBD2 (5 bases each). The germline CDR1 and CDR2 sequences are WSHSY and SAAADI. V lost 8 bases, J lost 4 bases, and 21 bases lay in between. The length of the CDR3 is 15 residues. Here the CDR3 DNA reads TGCGCCAGCTCTCTCGACGGGACCCAAGGTTACGAGCAGTACTTC. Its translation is CASSLDGTQGYEQYF.

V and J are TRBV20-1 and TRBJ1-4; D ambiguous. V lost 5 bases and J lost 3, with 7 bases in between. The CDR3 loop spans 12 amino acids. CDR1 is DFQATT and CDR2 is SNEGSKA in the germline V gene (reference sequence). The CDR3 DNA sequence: TGCAGTGCTGAAGTGGCTAATGAAAAACTGTTTTTT. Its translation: CSAEVANEKLFF.

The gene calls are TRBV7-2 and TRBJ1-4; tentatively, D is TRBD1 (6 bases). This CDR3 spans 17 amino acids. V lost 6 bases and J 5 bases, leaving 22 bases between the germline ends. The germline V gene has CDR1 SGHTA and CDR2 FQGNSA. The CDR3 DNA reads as TGTGCCAGCAGTTTAAGGCCTCAGGGGTGGTCGAATGAAAAACTGTTTTTT. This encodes CASSLRPQGWSNEKLFF.